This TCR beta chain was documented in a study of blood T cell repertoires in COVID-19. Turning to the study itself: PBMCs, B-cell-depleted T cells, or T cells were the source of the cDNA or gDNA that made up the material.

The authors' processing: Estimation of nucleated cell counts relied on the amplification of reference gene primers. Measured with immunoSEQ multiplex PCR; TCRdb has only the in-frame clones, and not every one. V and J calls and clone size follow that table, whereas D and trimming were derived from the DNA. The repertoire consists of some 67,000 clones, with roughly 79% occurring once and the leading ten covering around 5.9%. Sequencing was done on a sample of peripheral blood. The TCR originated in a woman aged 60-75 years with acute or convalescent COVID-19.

CDR3 sequence: CASSEAGRNYGYTF. The CDR3 DNA reads TGTGCCAGCAGTGAAGCTGGCAGGAACTATGGCTACACCTTC. This chain connects TRBV6-1 to TRBJ1-2; D gene uncertain. Germline V lookup: CDR1 MNHNS, CDR2 SASEGT. The CDR3 runs 14 residues. Deletions cut 0 bases from V and 2 bases from J, with 7 bases between.